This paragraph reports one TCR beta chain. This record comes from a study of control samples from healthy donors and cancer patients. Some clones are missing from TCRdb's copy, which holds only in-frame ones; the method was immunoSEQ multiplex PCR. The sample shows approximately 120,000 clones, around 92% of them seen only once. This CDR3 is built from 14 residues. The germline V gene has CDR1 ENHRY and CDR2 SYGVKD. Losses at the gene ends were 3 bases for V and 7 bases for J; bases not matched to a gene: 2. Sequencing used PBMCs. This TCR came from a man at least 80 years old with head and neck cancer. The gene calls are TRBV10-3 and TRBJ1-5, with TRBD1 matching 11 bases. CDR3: CAISDGTGGQPQHF. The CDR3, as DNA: TGTGCCATCAGTGACGGGACAGGGGGACAGCCCCAGCATTTT.